What follows are 15 T cell receptor beta chains derived from one specimen sequenced in a study of human T cells and chemical hapten exposure. TCRdb ran MiXCR on the RACE reads and lists one entry per CDR3 protein. The repertoire has about 73,000 distinct CDR3 sequences, 8.5% of them found once; the top ten carry about 3%. The time point denotes: patch test 2, 6 weeks after DPC sensitization. Treatment reported: therapeutic diphenylcyclopropenone sensitization with weekly scalp DPC. The source was whole blood, collected in connection with sensitization to the hapten diphenylcyclopropenone (DPC). These receptors were taken from a woman between 50 and 59 years old with alopecia areata. Some clones in this sample may be carry-over from other donors' samples.

This chain's CDR3 is CSAWTGGNFNYGYTF. Here the CDR3 DNA reads TGCAGCGCTTGGACAGGGGGAAACTTTAACTATGGCTACACCTTC. The rearrangement uses TRBV29-1 and TRBJ1-2; 10 positions match TRBD1. The V gene's germline CDR1 is SQVTM and CDR2 ANQGSEA. The CDR3 length is 15 residues. V gave up 7 bases and J gave up 1 base; unmatched junction bases: 9.

This clonotype has at least ten counts. The chain links TRBV27 to TRBJ1-5, with D maybe TRBD1 (5 bases). Germline V gene lookup returns CDR1 MNHEY and CDR2 SMNVEV (reference sequence). V dropped 2 bases and J dropped 3 bases, with 17 bases sitting between them. This CDR3 spans 17 amino acids. DNA of the CDR3: TGTGCCAGCAGTTTAGAGGACAAGGTATACTACAATCAGCCCCAGCATTTT. Translating gives CASSLEDKVYYNQPQHF.

J is TRBJ2-3 and V is TRBV4-1, with 9 bases identical to TRBD1. The junction had 6 bases not matched to a gene; V was cut back by 0 bases and J by 5 bases. Germline CDR1 and CDR2: MGHRA and YSYEKL. The CDR3 length is 16 residues. The CDR3 coding sequence is TGCGCCAGCAGCCAAGATCCACAGGGGGCGCAAGATACGCAGTATTTT. Translating it yields CASSQDPQGAQDTQYF.

V and J are TRBV3-1 and TRBJ1-1, with D possibly matching TRBD1 (5 bases). Germline CDR1 reads LGHDT; CDR2 reads YNNKEL (reference sequence). This CDR3 has 19 residues. V lost 3 bases and J 5 bases, leaving 28 bases between the germline ends. CDR3 coding DNA: TGTGCCAGCAGCCAGGGAAGGGATGGGGCACTGAGGTGGAATACTGAAGCTTTCTTT. Its translation is CASSQGRDGALRWNTEAFF.

This clonotype showed up many times. This chain uses TRBV7-9 with TRBJ2-7; the D gene is possibly TRBD1 (6 bases). The V end was cut by 5 bases, the J end by 4 bases, with 15 bases between. The germline V gene encodes CDR1 SEHNR and CDR2 FQNEAQ (reference sequence). The CDR3 sequence is 14 residues long. CDR3 DNA sequence: TGTGCCAGCAGCCCCCTTCAGGGGCCATACGAGCAGTACTTC. The encoded protein is CASSPLQGPYEQYF.

The chain has TRBV4-1 and TRBJ2-3; 8 positions agree with TRBD2. Germline V gene data show CDR1 as MGHRA and CDR2 as YSYEKL. The J segment lost 9 bases and the V segment lost 3 bases, leaving 23 bases of the junction unmatched. The CDR3 is made up of 19 amino acids. This CDR3 is CASSQPPGTSGSRPGTQYF. The CDR3 nucleotides are TGCGCCAGCAGCCAGCCTCCCGGGACTAGTGGTTCTAGGCCAGGGACGCAGTATTTT.

This clonotype was found a few times. The V gene is TRBV11-2, the J gene TRBJ2-3, with 12 bases matching TRBD2. The germline V gene encodes CDR1 SGHAT and CDR2 FQNNGV. The trim removed 1 base at V and 6 bases at J, leaving 8 bases unmatched. This CDR3 has 17 amino acids. The CDR3 loop reads CASSLGLAGEPPDTQYF. Here the CDR3 DNA reads TGTGCCAGCAGCTTAGGACTAGCGGGGGAGCCCCCCGATACGCAGTATTTT.

This clonotype has at least ten counts. The CDR3 DNA reads as TGTGCCAGCAGCCCCGCCGGGACGGTCGGCACAGATACGCAGTATTTT. The encoded protein is CASSPAGTVGTDTQYF. The chain is built from TRBV7-8 and TRBJ2-3, with D perhaps matching TRBD1 or TRBD2 (5 bases each). There are 16 residues in the CDR3. Trimming removed 5 bases at V and 1 base at J, with 16 bases between. CDR1 and CDR2 (germline): SGHVS, FQNEAQ.

The rearrangement uses TRBV20-1 and TRBJ2-3; D is undetermined. V lost 0 bases, J lost 0 bases, and 7 bases lay in between. Germline V gene lookup returns CDR1 DFQATT and CDR2 SNEGSKA (reference sequence). This CDR3 spans 14 amino acids. The CDR3 DNA is TGCAGTGCTAGAGATAAGATGAGCACAGATACGCAGTATTTT. Protein: CSARDKMSTDTQYF.

The rearrangement joins TRBV6-1 to TRBJ2-2; 12 nucleotides line up with TRBD2. Germline values: CDR1 MNHNS, CDR2 SASEGT. CDR3 length: 17 amino acids. Germline trimming cut 5 bases from V and 3 bases from J; bases unmatched to any gene: 7. The CDR3 region is CASSNLGLAGYTGELFF. In DNA, the CDR3 is TGTGCCAGCAGTAACCTTGGACTAGCGGGATACACCGGGGAGCTGTTTTTT.

This clonotype appeared many times. The chain is built from TRBV20-1 and TRBJ1-1; D is unclear. Trimming pared 0 bases from V and 0 bases from J, leaving 5 bases between. The germline V gene has CDR1 DFQATT and CDR2 SNEGSKA (reference sequence). The CDR3 runs 13 residues. This CDR3 is CSARDPVNTEAFF. The CDR3 DNA reads as TGCAGTGCTAGAGATCCAGTGAACACTGAAGCTTTCTTT.

The rearrangement uses TRBV5-1 and TRBJ2-7, with 9 nucleotides matching TRBD2. The V and J ends lost 4 bases and 3 bases, in that order; junction bases with no gene match: 8. Germline assignment: CDR1 SGHRS and CDR2 YFSETQ. The CDR3 contains 15 residues. The CDR3 is CASSPLGAGGYEQYF. In nucleotides, the CDR3 is TGCGCCAGCAGCCCGCTTGGAGCGGGGGGCTACGAGCAGTACTTC.

The DNA of the CDR3 is TGTGCCAGCAGCTTAGCGGGGGGAGGGGGAACAGATACGCAGTATTTT. It codes for CASSLAGGGGTDTQYF. The chain combines TRBV7-2 with TRBJ2-3; tentatively, D is TRBD2 (7 bases). CDR3 length equals 16 residues. Trimming removed 0 bases at V and 3 bases at J, with 13 bases between. The germline CDR1 and CDR2 sequences are SGHTA and FQGNSA.

This clonotype has ten or more counts. V and J are TRBV9 and TRBJ2-1; 8 bases align to TRBD1. The CDR3 has 13 residues. Germline-derived CDR1 and CDR2 are SGDLS and YYNGEE. Germline trimming cut 7 bases from V and 0 bases from J; bases unmatched to any gene: 0. The CDR3 nucleotides read TGTGCCAGCGGACAGGGCTCCTACAATGAGCAGTTCTTC. It is translated as CASGQGSYNEQFF. Full variable domain (missing parts from reference TRBV9 and TRBJ2-1): DSGVTQTPKHLITATGQRVTLRCSPRSGDLSVYWYQQSLDQGLQFLIQYYNGEERAKGNILERFSAQQFPDLHSELNLSSLELGDSALYFCASGQGSYNEQFFGPGTRLTVL.

V usage is TRBV30 and J usage is TRBJ2-7, with TRBD2 matching over 9 bases. Trimming removed 3 bases from V and 2 bases from J; junction bases left unmatched: 2. The CDR3 loop spans 13 amino acids. Germline lookup yields CDR1 GTSNPN and CDR2 SVGIG (reference sequence). The CDR3 DNA reads as TGTGCCTGGAGCCTAGCGGGACCCTACGAGCAGTACTTC. Amino acids: CAWSLAGPYEQYF. Full variable domain (remainder filled in from reference TRBV30 and TRBJ2-7): SQTIHQWPATLVQPVGSPLSLECTVEGTSNPNLYWYRQAAGRGLQLLFYSVGIGQISSEVPQNLSASRPQDRQFILSSKKLLLSDSGFYLCAWSLAGPYEQYFGPGTRLTVT.